Ten or more counts support the clone carrying this T cell receptor (beta chain). Germline assignment: CDR1 DFQATT and CDR2 SNEGSKA (reference sequence). The CDR3 runs 16 residues. Trimming cost V 6 bases and J 4 bases; bases outside gene matches: 11. This sample is drawn from a study of T-cell reconstitution after alpha-beta-depleted transplantation in children. Preparing the TCRbeta library involved the use of unique molecular identifiers. TCRdb re-called the PCR reads with MiXCR, one entry per CDR3 protein. This sample yields hundreds of thousands of distinct CDR3 sequences, of which 12% are seen a single time; approximately 2.9% belongs to the top ten.

This TCR came from a human donor who donated a stem cell graft to a child with acute lymphoblastic leukemia. The material was PBMCs from the stem cell graft donor, obtained from the stem cell graft. The chain employs TRBV20-1 and TRBJ2-1; 11 bases fit TRBD1. The CDR3 is CSAPKGTGGSYNEQFF. CDR3 coding DNA: TGCAGTGCCCCGAAAGGGACAGGGGGATCGTACAATGAGCAGTTCTTC.